This note documents a single T cell receptor (beta chain) sequence. Its antigen is not identified. Measured with immunoSEQ multiplex PCR; TCRdb has only the in-frame clones, and not every one. The data contain 1 million to 1.3 million clones, approximately 80% of them singletons. The record originates from a study of shared clonotypes between healthy human individuals. General study findings and limits: Across several donors, naive CD4 shared around 5.1%, naive CD8 around 3.8%, memory CD4 roughly 2.3%, memory CD8 about 0.4%. As a rule, naive subsets had a larger estimated richness than memory subsets. Lower generation probabilities were found for non-shared clonotypes than for those shared by all four donors. Sorted-subset sequencing was shown by rarefaction to be incomplete despite large depth.

Germline CDR1 is MNHNY and CDR2 is SVGAGI (reference sequence). This CDR3 region has 15 residues. V was clipped by 5 bases and J by 4 bases; unmatched bases: 8. Sequencing was done on a sample of memory CD4+ T cells from PBMCs. Noted subset: CD45RA-negative fraction. The rearrangement joins TRBV6-6 to TRBJ1-1; 9 nucleotides match TRBD1. This TCR derives from a man between 18 and 29 years old in good health. Some clones in this sample may be carry-over from other donors' samples. CDR3 residues: CASSEHRGLGTEAFF. The CDR3 region has the DNA TGTGCCAGCAGTGAGCACAGGGGGCTGGGCACTGAAGCTTTCTTT.